Shown below are 28 T cell receptor beta chains from a single sample sequenced in a study of OX40 agonist ivuxolimab in advanced cancers. This table comes from immunoSEQ multiplex PCR, and its TCRdb copy is limited to in-frame clones, with some not included. The sample comprises more than 75,000 clones, roughly 84% of which are singletons, and about 0.32% rests with the top ten. Specimen: CD4+ or CD8+ T cells sorted from blood, collected in a trial of the OX40 agonist ivuxolimab. The receptors here all came from an adult with an advanced solid tumor such as melanoma, head and neck, liver or kidney cancer.

The V call is TRBV6-6, the J call TRBJ2-7, with D unclear. Germline V gene sequence: CDR1 MNHNY, CDR2 SVGAGI (reference sequence). The length of the CDR3 is 14 residues. With 2 bases removed from V and 2 bases from J, the gap between germline ends came to 10 bases. CDR3: CASSYVRFAYEQYF. The DNA of the CDR3 is TGTGCCAGCAGTTACGTGAGGTTCGCCTACGAGCAGTACTTC.

This chain connects TRBV30 to TRBJ1-1; no reliable D call. Germline CDR1 reads GTSNPN; CDR2 reads SVGIG (reference sequence). Trimming stripped 5 bases from V and 3 bases from J, with 7 bases between. The CDR3 runs 11 residues. Here the CDR3 reads CAWGLDTEAFF. DNA for the CDR3: TGTGCCTGGGGGCTGGACACTGAAGCTTTCTTT.

V gene TRBV18 combines with J gene TRBJ2-6, with unresolved D. Per the germline V gene, CDR1 is KGHSH and CDR2 is LQKENI. This CDR3 spans 12 amino acids. Between the trimmed V and J ends, which lost 2 bases and 9 bases, there was a span of 5 bases. The CDR3 DNA reads TGTGCCAGCTCACCAGACGGCAACGTCCTGACTTTC. Residues: CASSPDGNVLTF.

This chain uses TRBV6-5 with TRBJ2-3, with D perhaps TRBD1 (6 bases). This CDR3 has 14 amino acids. Germline CDR1 reads MNHEY; CDR2 reads SVGAGI. Trimming took 8 bases from V and 5 from J, leaving 17 bases between them. CDR3: CASLRGGSQDTQYF. CDR3 sequence (DNA): TGTGCCAGCCTGCGAGGGGGTAGTCAAGATACGCAGTATTTT.

The chain uses TRBV7-2 and TRBJ2-2; possible D gene TRBD2, 6 bases. Germline CDR1 and CDR2: SGHTA and FQGNSA. V lost 2 bases and J lost 0, with 10 bases in between. The CDR3 loop spans 16 amino acids. The CDR3: CASSLHPGANTGELFF. The CDR3 bases are TGTGCCAGCAGCTTACACCCGGGAGCGAACACCGGGGAGCTGTTTTTT.

This chain's CDR3 is CASRKGQTSQQFF. The CDR3 region has the DNA TGTGCCAGCAGGAAAGGACAGACCAGCCAGCAGTTCTTC. The rearrangement joins TRBV2 to TRBJ2-1; weak D call: TRBD1 (6 bases). Trimming shortened V by 6 bases and J by 11 bases, and 17 bases separated the two germline ends. Per the germline V gene, CDR1 is SNHLY and CDR2 is FYNNEI. This CDR3 region has 13 residues.

The J gene is TRBJ2-3, the V gene TRBV7-9; no firm D call. With 1 base removed from V and 0 bases from J, the gap between germline ends came to 5 bases. From germline, CDR1 is SEHNR and CDR2 FQNEAQ (reference sequence). The CDR3 sequence is 14 residues long. The CDR3 coding sequence is TGTGCCAGCAGCTTAGGTTTAAGCACAGATACGCAGTATTTT. Amino acid sequence: CASSLGLSTDTQYF.

This chain uses TRBV2 with TRBJ2-1; tentatively, D is TRBD1 (6 bases). This CDR3 is 15 amino acids long. Trimming took 10 bases from V and 1 from J, leaving 17 bases between them. Germline values: CDR1 SNHLY, CDR2 FYNNEI. The CDR3 sequence: CATRDRTSSYNEQFF. Written as DNA, the CDR3 is TGTGCCACAAGAGACAGGACATCGTCCTACAATGAGCAGTTCTTC. The full variable domain, completed using reference TRBV2 and TRBJ2-1, is EPEVTQTPSHQVTQMGQEVILRCVPISNHLYFYWYRQILGQKVEFLVSFYNNEISEKSEIFDDQFSVERPDGSNFTLKIRSTKLEDSAMYFCATRDRTSSYNEQFFGPGTRLTVL.

This clone is a singleton in its sample. The rearrangement uses TRBV9 and TRBJ2-5, with D possibly being TRBD2 (5 bases). CDR1 SGDLS and CDR2 YYNGEE come from the germline V gene. CDR3 size: 13 residues. V lost 0 bases and J lost 11, with 14 bases in between. This chain's CDR3 is CASSVGIRGSQYF. Written as DNA, the CDR3 is TGTGCCAGCAGCGTAGGGATCAGAGGGTCTCAGTACTTC.

The chain is built from TRBV11-2 and TRBJ1-5; D gene unclear. In germline, CDR1 is SGHAT, CDR2 FQNNGV. There are 13 residues in the CDR3. The V and J ends lost 4 bases and 6 bases respectively, with 10 bases between them. CDR3 loop: CASSSSPSQPQHF. CDR3 bases: TGTGCCAGCAGCTCGAGTCCTAGTCAGCCCCAGCATTTT.

J is TRBJ1-5 and V is TRBV2; TRBD1 matches at 7 bases. J gave up 0 bases and V 9 bases, and 5 bases lay outside the gene matches. CDR3 size: 14 residues. The germline gives CDR1 SNHLY, CDR2 FYNNEI. Here the CDR3 DNA reads TGTGCCAGTAAGGGACAGTATAGCAATCAGCCCCAGCATTTT. Encoded protein: CASKGQYSNQPQHF. The full variable domain, in which reference TRBV2 and TRBJ1-5 provide the parts outside the CDR3, is EPEVTQTPSHQVTQMGQEVILRCVPISNHLYFYWYRQILGQKVEFLVSFYNNEISEKSEIFDDQFSVERPDGSNFTLKIRSTKLEDSAMYFCASKGQYSNQPQHFGDGTRLSIL.

This rearrangement joins TRBV5-1 to TRBJ1-5, with 8 bases lining up with TRBD1. CDR3 length: 17 residues. Germline V lookup: CDR1 SGHRS, CDR2 YFSETQ. Unmatched junction bases numbered 18, after V lost 4 bases and J lost 9 bases. DNA of the CDR3: TGCGCCAGCAGCCCTAGTGTCACAGGGGGAATGGTTCCGCCCCAGCATTTT. Translating gives CASSPSVTGGMVPPQHF.

In its sample, this clone was seen a few times. This rearrangement joins TRBV14 to TRBJ1-6; 7 bases align to TRBD1. Germline V gives CDR1 SGHDN, CDR2 FVKESK. Trimming removed 0 bases from V and 4 bases from J; junction bases left unmatched: 0. CDR3 length: 15 amino acids. The CDR3 DNA sequence: TGTGCCAGCAGCCAAGAGGGACAGTATAATTCACCCCTCCACTTT. Protein product: CASSQEGQYNSPLHF.

J is TRBJ2-7 and V is TRBV5-4; tentatively, D is TRBD2 (5 bases). The germline CDR1 and CDR2 sequences are SGHNT and YYREEE (reference sequence). Between the trimmed V and J ends, which lost 2 bases and 2 bases, there was a span of 14 bases. The CDR3 has 15 amino acids. Written as DNA, the CDR3 is TGTGCCAGCAGCTTAATAGCGCGGGCAACCTACGAGCAGTACTTC. Its translation is CASSLIARATYEQYF.

This chain connects TRBV9 to TRBJ2-1, with D unclear. V was pared by 2 bases and J by 5 bases, with 20 bases between. This CDR3 contains 17 residues. Germline loops: CDR1 SGDLS, CDR2 YYNGEE. DNA of the CDR3: TGTGCCAGCAGCGTTGCTCGCATCACGGGCCGACACAATGAGCAGTTCTTC. The encoded protein is CASSVARITGRHNEQFF.

The chain combines TRBV5-5 with TRBJ2-5; 8 bases agree with TRBD1. There are 14 residues in the CDR3. Germline values: CDR1 SGHKS, CDR2 YYEKEE (reference sequence). V trimming: 2 bases; J trimming: 6 bases; junction bases outside the gene matches: 6. Written as DNA, the CDR3 is TGTGCCAGCAGCTTCAGGGGGCCAGACAAGACCCAGTACTTC. It translates to CASSFRGPDKTQYF.

V gene TRBV6-1 combines with J gene TRBJ2-7; no definite D call. The CDR3 has 11 residues. The V gene lost 5 bases and the J gene lost 4 bases, with 6 bases spanning the gap. The V gene's germline CDR1 is MNHNS and CDR2 SASEGT. The CDR3 loop reads CASSYRYEQYF. CDR3 in DNA: TGTGCCAGCAGTTATAGGTACGAGCAGTACTTC.

This sequence joins TRBV25-1 and TRBJ2-3; D not resolved. Deletions cut 4 bases from V and 2 bases from J, with 7 bases between. The germline gives CDR1 MGHDK, CDR2 SYGVNS. CDR3 length: 13 residues. The CDR3 loop is CASSAGSTDTQYF. The DNA for the CDR3 is TGTGCCAGCAGTGCTGGCTCCACAGATACGCAGTATTTT.

The V gene is TRBV28, the J gene TRBJ1-1; D is unclear. Germline V CDR1 and CDR2: MDHEN, SYDVKM. This CDR3 is 13 amino acids long. V was shortened by 5 bases and J by 11 bases, with 18 bases between the two germline ends. The CDR3 DNA reads TGTGCCAGCAGTCAATATCTCTCCCGGGAGGCTTTCTTT. This encodes CASSQYLSREAFF.

The chain employs TRBV4-1 and TRBJ1-3; no definite D call. The CDR3 length is 18 residues. V was cut by 2 bases and J by 2 bases, with 19 bases left in between. Germline lookup yields CDR1 MGHRA and CDR2 YSYEKL. The CDR3 loop reads CASSQSPAPTDPGNTIYF. The CDR3 DNA sequence: TGCGCCAGCAGCCAATCCCCGGCACCTACAGATCCTGGAAACACCATATATTTT.

The J gene is TRBJ2-1, the V gene TRBV5-4; D is possibly TRBD1 (5 bases). V lost 4 bases, J lost 0 bases, and 11 bases lay in between. Per the germline V gene, CDR1 is SGHNT and CDR2 is YYREEE (reference sequence). This CDR3 contains 15 residues. In nucleotides, the CDR3 is TGTGCCAGCAGCCAGACAGCCAACTCCTACAATGAGCAGTTCTTC. Protein sequence: CASSQTANSYNEQFF.

V gene TRBV6-5 combines with J gene TRBJ1-4, with D maybe TRBD1 (5 bases). Trimming took off 3 bases at V and 2 bases at J, with 13 bases between the two ends. Germline V CDR1 and CDR2: MNHEY, SVGAGI. The length of the CDR3 is 16 residues. Here the CDR3 reads CASSYVWGSTNEKLFF. The CDR3 DNA sequence: TGTGCCAGCAGTTATGTTTGGGGGAGTACTAATGAAAAACTGTTTTTT.

The chain joins TRBV5-1 to TRBJ2-3, with 8 bases fitting TRBD2. V dropped 1 base and J dropped 0; count of bases not matched to a gene: 1. This CDR3 region has 15 residues. Per the germline V gene, CDR1 is SGHRS and CDR2 is YFSETQ. CDR3 nucleotides: TGCGCCAGCAGCTTGCCTAGCGGGAGCACAGATACGCAGTATTTT. Translating it yields CASSLPSGSTDTQYF.

CDR3 region: CASSWTGGSYNEQFF. The CDR3 DNA reads as TGCGCCAGCAGCTGGACAGGGGGCTCCTACAATGAGCAGTTCTTC. The chain has TRBV5-1 and TRBJ2-1, with 10 bases fitting TRBD1. The V gene end was trimmed by 3 bases and the J gene end by 0 bases; junction bases not matched to a gene: 0. CDR1 and CDR2 (germline): SGHRS, YFSETQ. The CDR3 has 15 amino acids.

J is TRBJ2-4 and V is TRBV13, with 11 bases fitting TRBD2. V lost 5 bases to trimming and J lost 0 bases; unmatched junction nucleotides: 9. This CDR3 is 18 amino acids long. CDR1 and CDR2 from the germline V gene are PRHDT and FYEKMQ (reference sequence). The CDR3 is CASSTPLAGGVAKNIQYF. CDR3 coding DNA: TGTGCCAGCAGCACTCCCCTAGCGGGGGGAGTAGCCAAAAACATTCAGTACTTC. Based on the CDR3 plus reference TRBV13 and TRBJ2-4, the full variable domain is AAGVIQSPRHLIKEKRETATLKCYPIPRHDTVYWYQQGPGQDPQFLISFYEKMQSDKGSIPDRFSAQQFSDYHSELNMSSLELGDSALYFCASSTPLAGGVAKNIQYFGAGTRLSVL.

The chain uses TRBV2 and TRBJ2-1; 11 bases are shared with TRBD2. The germline V gene encodes CDR1 SNHLY and CDR2 FYNNEI. V shed 4 bases, J shed 9 bases, and the junction held 11 bases outside the gene matches. The CDR3 loop spans 16 amino acids. The CDR3 DNA reads as TGTGCCAGCAGTGGACGAACTAGCGGGAGTTTGGCTGAGCAGTTCTTC. Protein sequence: CASSGRTSGSLAEQFF. The full variable domain, in which reference TRBV2 and TRBJ2-1 provide the parts outside the CDR3, is EPEVTQTPSHQVTQMGQEVILRCVPISNHLYFYWYRQILGQKVEFLVSFYNNEISEKSEIFDDQFSVERPDGSNFTLKIRSTKLEDSAMYFCASSGRTSGSLAEQFFGPGTRLTVL.

This clone was detected once. V gene TRBV7-3 combines with J gene TRBJ2-1; D may be TRBD2 (6 bases). The CDR3 consists of 16 residues. Germline lookup yields CDR1 SGHTA and CDR2 FQGTGA. With 2 bases removed from V and 0 bases from J, the gap between germline ends came to 11 bases. CDR3 in amino acids: CASSLWVAASYNEQFF. CDR3 coding DNA: TGTGCCAGCAGCTTATGGGTAGCGGCCTCCTACAATGAGCAGTTCTTC.

The chain employs TRBV6-5 and TRBJ1-1; D is undetermined. CDR1 is MNHEY and CDR2 is SVGAGI in the germline V gene. There are 13 residues in the CDR3. The V and J ends lost 6 bases and 6 bases respectively, with 14 bases between them. The CDR3 DNA is TGTGCCAGCAGCCGCCTGAGGGAGGCTGAAGCTTTCTTT. It specifies CASSRLREAEAFF.